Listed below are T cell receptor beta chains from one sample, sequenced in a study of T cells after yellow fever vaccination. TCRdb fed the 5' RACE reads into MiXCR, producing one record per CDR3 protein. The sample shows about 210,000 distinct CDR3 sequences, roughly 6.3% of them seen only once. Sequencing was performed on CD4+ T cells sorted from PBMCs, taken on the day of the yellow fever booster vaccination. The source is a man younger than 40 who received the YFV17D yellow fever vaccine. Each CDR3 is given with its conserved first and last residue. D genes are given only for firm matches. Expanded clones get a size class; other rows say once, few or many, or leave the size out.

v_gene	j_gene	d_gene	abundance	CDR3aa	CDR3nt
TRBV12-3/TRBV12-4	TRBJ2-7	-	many	CASSPPWGEQYF	TGTGCCAGCAGTCCGCCCTGGGGAGAGCAGTACTTC
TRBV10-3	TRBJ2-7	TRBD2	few	CATRTSGLSYEQYF	TGTGCCACTAGGACTAGCGGGCTATCCTACGAGCAGTACTTC
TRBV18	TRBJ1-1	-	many	CASSETGRTMNTEAFF	TGTGCCAGCTCAGAGACAGGTAGAACCATGAACACTGAAGCTTTCTTT
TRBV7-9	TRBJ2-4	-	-	CASSPLRGTLAKNIQYF	TGTGCCAGCAGCCCCCTCCGAGGTACACTAGCCAAAAACATTCAGTACTTC
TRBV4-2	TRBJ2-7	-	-	CASSPGGGSWAFYEQYF	TGTGCCAGCAGCCCTGGGGGCGGGAGCTGGGCATTCTACGAGCAGTACTTC
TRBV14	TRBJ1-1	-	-	CASSQDGKGWNTEAFF	TGTGCCAGCAGCCAAGATGGGAAGGGATGGAACACTGAAGCTTTCTTT
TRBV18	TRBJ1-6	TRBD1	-	CASSPITGDPSPLHF	TGTGCCAGCTCACCAATCACAGGGGATCCTTCACCCCTCCACTTT
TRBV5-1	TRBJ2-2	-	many	CASSEDPGELFF	TGCGCCAGCAGCGAGGATCCCGGGGAGCTGTTTTTT
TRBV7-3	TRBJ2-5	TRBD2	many	CASSPRGVGSQETQYF	TGTGCCAGCAGCCCCCGGGGGGTGGGCTCCCAAGAGACCCAGTACTTC
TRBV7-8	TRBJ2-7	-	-	CASSMRMGQYF	TGTGCCAGCAGCATGCGCATGGGGCAGTACTTC
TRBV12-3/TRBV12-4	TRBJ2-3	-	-	CASSLSRALDTQYF	TGTGCCAGCAGTTTAAGTAGGGCTCTAGATACGCAGTATTTT
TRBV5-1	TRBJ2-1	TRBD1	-	CASSSGGQGYNEQFF	TGCGCCAGCAGCTCGGGGGGACAGGGATACAATGAGCAGTTCTTC
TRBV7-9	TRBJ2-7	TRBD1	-	CASSFTGESTEQYF	TGTGCCAGCAGCTTCACAGGGGAGAGTACCGAGCAGTACTTC
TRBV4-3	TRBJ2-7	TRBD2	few	CASSFARENEQYF	TGCGCCAGCAGTTTCGCGCGGGAGAACGAGCAGTACTTC
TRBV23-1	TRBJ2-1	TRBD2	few	CASSQSLAESSYNEQFF	TGCGCCAGCAGTCAATCCCTAGCGGAAAGCTCCTACAATGAGCAGTTCTTC
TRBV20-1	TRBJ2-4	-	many	CSASNGFGAKNIQYF	TGCAGTGCTTCGAATGGTTTTGGGGCCAAAAACATTCAGTACTTC
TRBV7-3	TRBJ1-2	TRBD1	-	CASSLTGGKDYGYTF	TGTGCCAGCAGCTTGACAGGGGGCAAGGACTATGGCTACACCTTC
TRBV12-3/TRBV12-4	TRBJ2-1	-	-	CASNRLSSYNEQFF	TGTGCCAGCAACCGACTAAGCTCCTACAATGAGCAGTTCTTC
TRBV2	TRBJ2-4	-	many	CAIIQGRGKNIQYF	TGTGCCATCATACAGGGAAGAGGCAAAAACATTCAGTACTTC
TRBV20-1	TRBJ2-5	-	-	CSARAIGGETQYF	TGCAGTGCTAGGGCTATTGGGGGAGAGACCCAGTACTTC
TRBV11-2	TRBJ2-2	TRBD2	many	CASSYLTAGGSGELFF	TGTGCCAGCAGCTATCTCACAGCGGGAGGAAGCGGGGAGCTGTTTTTT
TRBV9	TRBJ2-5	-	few	CASSAPVGGETQYF	TGTGCCAGCAGCGCCCCGGTGGGCGGGGAGACCCAGTACTTC
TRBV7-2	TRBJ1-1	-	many	CASSVSGASRGLTEAFF	TGTGCCAGCAGCGTATCAGGGGCCTCGAGGGGACTCACTGAAGCTTTCTTT
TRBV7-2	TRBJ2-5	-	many	CASSLRIGETQYF	TGTGCCAGCAGCCTCCGCATCGGAGAGACCCAGTACTTC